This is a list of T cell receptor beta chains from one sample in a study of coeliac disease. The method was immunoSEQ multiplex PCR; TCRdb's version includes in-frame clones alone and lacks a portion of them. The profile shows approximately 1,600 clones, around 69% of them singletons. The sample was intraepithelial lymphocytes from the gut. These receptors all come from a woman between 50 and 59 years old with celiac disease on a gluten-free diet. CDR3s leave out the opening cysteine and the closing phenylalanine or tryptophan. The order of the fields is J gene, V gene, CDR3 protein.

J gene: TRBJ1-4; V gene: TRBV25-1; CDR3 protein: ASSEGQGGEKLF
J gene: TRBJ2-3; V gene: TRBV11-2; CDR3 protein: ASSLAAGEPDTQY
J gene: TRBJ2-6; V gene: TRBV5-4; CDR3 protein: ASSIRDSGANVLT
J gene: TRBJ1-3; V gene: TRBV6-1; CDR3 protein: ASWYRRNTIY
J gene: TRBJ2-1; V gene: TRBV5-4; CDR3 protein: ASSLESGNTPREQF
J gene: TRBJ2-7; V gene: TRBV28; CDR3 protein: ASSLVWPGRVISEQY
J gene: TRBJ1-6; V gene: TRBV11-2; CDR3 protein: ASSLDIGGRAYNSPLH
J gene: TRBJ2-7; V gene: TRBV5-6; CDR3 protein: ASSPQGFGSYEQY
J gene: TRBJ2-5; V gene: TRBV6-5; CDR3 protein: ASSPDRVGQETQY
J gene: TRBJ2-7; V gene: TRBV6-5; CDR3 protein: ASSQDRTYEQY
J gene: TRBJ2-3; V gene: TRBV6-4; CDR3 protein: ASSGGTFGTDTQY
J gene: TRBJ1-1; V gene: TRBV5-4; CDR3 protein: ASSPSGADTEAF
J gene: TRBJ1-2; V gene: TRBV10-3; CDR3 protein: AIGGGDRGGYT
J gene: TRBJ1-2; V gene: TRBV4-2; CDR3 protein: ASSQVGLQGNYGYT
J gene: TRBJ2-3; V gene: TRBV7-2; CDR3 protein: ASSKLAGGPGDTQY
J gene: TRBJ1-6; V gene: TRBV6-1; CDR3 protein: ASSADREYNSPLH
J gene: TRBJ2-7; V gene: TRBV27; CDR3 protein: ASSHGGPYEQY
J gene: TRBJ1-2; V gene: TRBV6-1; CDR3 protein: ASGQHTNYGYT
J gene: TRBJ1-2; V gene: TRBV5-1; CDR3 protein: ASSDPASRAVNGYT
J gene: TRBJ1-1; V gene: TRBV6-6; CDR3 protein: ASSPGMEPRTLEAF
J gene: TRBJ2-4; V gene: TRBV19; CDR3 protein: ASSIGTVKKRY
J gene: TRBJ1-4; V gene: TRBV18; CDR3 protein: ASSVRENEKLF
J gene: TRBJ2-2; V gene: TRBV28; CDR3 protein: ASSFLDRVAGELF
J gene: TRBJ2-1; V gene: TRBV15; CDR3 protein: ATSMGLGMGNEQF
J gene: TRBJ2-4; V gene: TRBV2; CDR3 protein: ASSEYRDRPPKNIQY
J gene: TRBJ1-1; V gene: TRBV18; CDR3 protein: ASSEGQVGTEAF
J gene: TRBJ2-1; V gene: TRBV10-2; CDR3 protein: ASSESRRRRNEQF
J gene: TRBJ1-1; V gene: TRBV19; CDR3 protein: ASSPRQPLDTEAF
J gene: TRBJ1-2; V gene: TRBV6-1; CDR3 protein: ASSDRVASYGYT
J gene: TRBJ1-1; V gene: TRBV19; CDR3 protein: ASSMRRQGDEAF
J gene: TRBJ1-1; V gene: TRBV7-8; CDR3 protein: ASSYQGTGRAEAF
J gene: TRBJ2-7; V gene: TRBV5-1; CDR3 protein: ASSLGSGGSYEQY
J gene: TRBJ2-3; V gene: TRBV21-1; CDR3 protein: ASSQLGGPSTDTQY
J gene: TRBJ2-1; V gene: TRBV11-3; CDR3 protein: ASSVSGGLSYNEQF
J gene: TRBJ1-5; V gene: TRBV2; CDR3 protein: ATSDWGRYSNQPQH
J gene: TRBJ1-6; V gene: TRBV2; CDR3 protein: ASSEFTVLNSPLH
J gene: TRBJ2-1; V gene: TRBV30; CDR3 protein: AWSMGQTSYNEQF
J gene: TRBJ1-2; V gene: TRBV13; CDR3 protein: ASSLNQGRYGYT
J gene: TRBJ2-5; V gene: TRBV7-9; CDR3 protein: ASSLQGTQETQY
J gene: TRBJ1-2; V gene: TRBV9; CDR3 protein: ASNFGTGNRANYGYT
J gene: TRBJ2-3; V gene: TRBV5-1; CDR3 protein: ASSLEGQGPTDTQY
J gene: TRBJ2-6; V gene: TRBV1; CDR3 protein: TSRATGCAQSRANVLT
J gene: TRBJ1-2; V gene: TRBV28; CDR3 protein: ASSFRTLRQGYGYT
J gene: TRBJ2-7; V gene: TRBV5-4; CDR3 protein: ASSAGTGGIASTYEQY
J gene: TRBJ1-5; V gene: TRBV18; CDR3 protein: ASAQSGGNQPQH
J gene: TRBJ1-4; V gene: TRBV9; CDR3 protein: ASSVGGGNEKLF
J gene: TRBJ1-1; V gene: TRBV13; CDR3 protein: ASRSFSGESTEAF
J gene: TRBJ1-1; V gene: TRBV27; CDR3 protein: ASSLNSLGTEAF
J gene: TRBJ2-3; V gene: TRBV6-5; CDR3 protein: ASSYRGSSTDTQY
J gene: TRBJ2-5; V gene: TRBV6-1; CDR3 protein: ASSELAGGQETQY
J gene: TRBJ2-7; V gene: TRBV4-3; CDR3 protein: ASSQRTPDRIIYEQY
J gene: TRBJ2-5; V gene: TRBV30; CDR3 protein: AWSIASGTGMN
J gene: TRBJ2-5; V gene: TRBV5-1; CDR3 protein: ASRVMAGGSEETQY
J gene: TRBJ2-1; V gene: TRBV5-1; CDR3 protein: ASSSGTYNEQF
J gene: TRBJ2-2; V gene: TRBV5-4; CDR3 protein: ASEGQNTGELF
J gene: TRBJ1-1; V gene: TRBV7-9; CDR3 protein: AGAGQENTEAF
J gene: TRBJ1-6; V gene: TRBV27; CDR3 protein: ASSSRGPYNSPLH
J gene: TRBJ2-7; V gene: TRBV9; CDR3 protein: ASSVATTTKQY
J gene: TRBJ2-5; V gene: TRBV5-1; CDR3 protein: ASSPGYVPQETQY
J gene: NA; V gene: TRBV7-9; CDR3 protein: ASSLEGYYSYEQY